This is a list of T cell receptor beta chains from one sample in a study of cytomegalovirus exposure and HLA in healthy donors. The assay was immunoSEQ multiplex PCR, and TCRdb's table has in-frame clones only and misses some. In the table there are 130,000 to 150,000 clones, about 75% of which are singletons. Sample: PBMCs. The receptors were sampled from a male donor in good health and CMV-seronegative. Both conserved end residues are part of each CDR3.

>TRBV2
CASRVRQGSYGYTF
>TRBV7-9
CASSLEQTRVAFF
>TRBV2
CASTTTSQGKTEAFF
>TRBV10-3
CAIRGQGKNTEAFF
>TRBV6-6
CASSYSAGGDEQYF
>TRBV7-9
CASSLAGGPYETQYF
>TRBV7-9
CASSSRGGTEAFF
>TRBV30
CAWSVGLAGVEQYF
>TRBV2
CASSRDRNQPQHF
>TRBV18
CASSPSRGYTEAFF
>TRBV6-5
CASSYSGTSDEQFF
>TRBV29-1
CSVGSGTSTDTQYF
>TRBV6-4
CASSEYSGRAYNEQFF
>TRBV5-8
CASNPGGRVQHF
>TRBV7-2
CASSTVGTSGRNEQFF
>TRBV19
CASSSTGSSNQPQHF
>TRBV15
CATSSPGGGQGGPGELFF
>TRBV29-1
CSVPRDREYGYGYTF
>TRBV27
CASSFKSSYNEQFF
>TRBV5-8
CASSLEGGLNQPQHF
>TRBV7-9
CASSLAVRDYEQYF
>TRBV18
CASSPASLLGQGKNEQYF
>TRBV18
CASTHSPTGGNNQPQHF
>TRBV11-2
CASSLRTGSSYEQYF
>TRBV6-5
CASSYVGTGKYGYTF
>TRBV19
CASSIDVNRAFGYTF
>TRBV5-4
CASSPGTSGPNTGELFF
>TRBV11-3
CASSLEDRAGPNTEAFF
>TRBV6-1
CASSPRDRPSDGYTF
>TRBV7-9
CSSSPTGTGNQPQHF
>TRBV7-6
CASSLGGDTEAFF
>TRBV18
CASSLETVYGYTF
>TRBV7-9
CASSSSNRGDYGYTF
>TRBV6-5
CASSRGLNTEAFF
>TRBV19
CASSTRQTDGTEAFF
>TRBV5-1
CASRPGDSYGYTF
>TRBV28
CASRTGGLNTGELFF
>TRBV5-4
CASSVQGTQWGGYTF
>TRBV30
CAWLTGYGANVLTF
>TRBV12-5
CASGLVLGASNEKLFF
>TRBV5-6
CASSLIDTLNTEAFF
>TRBV7-7
CAINGGGLAAGELFF
>TRBV11-2
CASSVRGTGKEKLFF
>TRBV29-1
CSVENIPTGNYNEQFF
>TRBV7-7
CASSPLPGSHNEQFF
>TRBV7-2
CASSGSGGATDTQYF
>TRBV6-5
CASSSLGTRSTDTQYF
>TRBV25-1
CASRRAGVDYNEQFF
>TRBV11-3
CASSLVPTGANTEAFF
>TRBV7-6
CASSPQGNYGYTF
>TRBV5-1
CASSLGGSTRGANEKLFF
>TRBV30
CAWRLDSNYGYTF
>TRBV2
CASSLEGLAGGYERFF
>TRBV2
CASSDPGGEGNQPQHF
>TRBV6-6
CASSETGTFEGTF
>TRBV21-1
CASSSSGSFVDTQYF
>TRBV11-2
CASSFTGSGTEAFF